This T cell receptor (beta chain) emerged from a study of OX40 agonist ivuxolimab in advanced cancers. Study-wide results and caveats: Not determined was the antigen specificity of the expanded peripheral T cells. Partial responders treated at 0.1-3.0 mg/kg exhibited clonal expansion among the lowest measured.

Using immunoSEQ multiplex PCR, the repertoire was profiled, and TCRdb retains in-frame clones only, with some absent. The data show over 75,000 clones, 70% to 90% seen once. In regard to this clone: The antigen remains undetermined.

Germline V gives CDR1 SQVTM, CDR2 ANQGSEA. Trimming took off 4 bases at V and 0 bases at J, with 9 bases between the two ends. The CDR3 loop spans 13 amino acids. The clonotype was recovered from an adult with an advanced solid tumor such as melanoma, head and neck, liver or kidney cancer. This sample comprised CD4+ or CD8+ T cells sorted from blood, obtained in a trial of the OX40 agonist ivuxolimab. This rearrangement joins TRBV29-1 to TRBJ1-1; D is uncertain. The CDR3 loop reads CSVGEQMNTEAFF. As DNA, the CDR3 is TGCAGCGTTGGGGAGCAGATGAACACTGAAGCTTTCTTT.